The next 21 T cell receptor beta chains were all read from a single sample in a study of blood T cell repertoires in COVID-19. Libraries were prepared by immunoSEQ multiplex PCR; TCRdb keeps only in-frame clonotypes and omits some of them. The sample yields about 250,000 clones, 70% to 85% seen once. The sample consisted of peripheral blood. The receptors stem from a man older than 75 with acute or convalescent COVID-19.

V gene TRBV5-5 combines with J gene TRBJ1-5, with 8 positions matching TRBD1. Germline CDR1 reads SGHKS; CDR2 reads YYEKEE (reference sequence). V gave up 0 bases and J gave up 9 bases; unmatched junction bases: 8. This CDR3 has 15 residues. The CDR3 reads CASSLAAGGVGPQHF. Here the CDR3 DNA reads TGTGCCAGCAGCTTGGCTGCAGGGGGCGTGGGGCCCCAGCATTTT.

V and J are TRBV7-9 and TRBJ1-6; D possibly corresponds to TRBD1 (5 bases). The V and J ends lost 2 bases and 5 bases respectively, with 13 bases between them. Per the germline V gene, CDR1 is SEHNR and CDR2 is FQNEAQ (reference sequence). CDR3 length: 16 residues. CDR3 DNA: TGTGCCAGCAGCTTATTTGCCGGGGGGGATAATTCACCCCTCCACTTT. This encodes CASSLFAGGDNSPLHF.

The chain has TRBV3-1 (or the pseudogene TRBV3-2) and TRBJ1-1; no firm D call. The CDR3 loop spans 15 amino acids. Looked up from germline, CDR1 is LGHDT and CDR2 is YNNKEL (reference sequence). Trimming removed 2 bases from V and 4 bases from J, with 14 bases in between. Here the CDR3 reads CASSQLAGGRTEAFF. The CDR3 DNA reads TGTGCCAGCAGCCAATTAGCGGGAGGGCGCACTGAAGCTTTCTTT.

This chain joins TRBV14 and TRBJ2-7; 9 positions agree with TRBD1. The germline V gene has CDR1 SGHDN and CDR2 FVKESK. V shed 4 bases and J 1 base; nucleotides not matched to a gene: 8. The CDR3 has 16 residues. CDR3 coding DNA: TGTGCCAGCAGCCCAACGGACAGGGGTTGGTCCTACGAGCAGTACTTC. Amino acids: CASSPTDRGWSYEQYF.

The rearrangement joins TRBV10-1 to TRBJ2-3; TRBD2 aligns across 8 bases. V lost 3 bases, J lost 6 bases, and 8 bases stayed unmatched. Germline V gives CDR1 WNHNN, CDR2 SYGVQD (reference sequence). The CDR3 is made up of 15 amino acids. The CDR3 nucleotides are TGCGCCAGCAGTGAACCGGGACTAGGAGGGGATACGCAGTATTTT. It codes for CASSEPGLGGDTQYF.

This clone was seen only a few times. Written as DNA, the CDR3 is TGTGCCAGCAGTCAAACTCCGACAGGGGACGGCTACACCTTC. Its protein is CASSQTPTGDGYTF. V usage is TRBV11-1 and J usage is TRBJ1-2, with 8 bases identical to TRBD1. V was clipped by 6 bases and J by 8 bases; unmatched bases: 11. Germline CDR1 is SGHAT and CDR2 is FQDESV (reference sequence). The CDR3 length is 14 residues.

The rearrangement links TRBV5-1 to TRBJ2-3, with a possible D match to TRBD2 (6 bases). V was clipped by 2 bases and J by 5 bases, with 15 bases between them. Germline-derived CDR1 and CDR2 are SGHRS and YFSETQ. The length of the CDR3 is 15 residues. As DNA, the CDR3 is TGCGCCAGCAGCTTAATCCCGGGGGTTGAAGATACGCAGTATTTT. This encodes CASSLIPGVEDTQYF.

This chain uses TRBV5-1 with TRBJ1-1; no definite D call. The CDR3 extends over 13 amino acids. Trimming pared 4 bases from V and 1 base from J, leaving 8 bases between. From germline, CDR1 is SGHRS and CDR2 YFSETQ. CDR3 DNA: TGCGCCAGCAGCGCCACGGGGAACACTGAAGCTTTCTTT. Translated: CASSATGNTEAFF.

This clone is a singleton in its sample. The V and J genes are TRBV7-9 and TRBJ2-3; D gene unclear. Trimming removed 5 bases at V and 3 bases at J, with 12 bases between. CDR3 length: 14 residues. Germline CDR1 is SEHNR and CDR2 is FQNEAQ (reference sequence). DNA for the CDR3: TGTGCCAGCAGCCTTCATGCGTATACAGATACGCAGTATTTT. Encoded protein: CASSLHAYTDTQYF.

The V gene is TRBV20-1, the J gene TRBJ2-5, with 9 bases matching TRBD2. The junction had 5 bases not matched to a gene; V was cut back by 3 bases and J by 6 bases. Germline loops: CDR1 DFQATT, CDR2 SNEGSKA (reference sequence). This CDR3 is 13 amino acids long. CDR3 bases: TGCAGTGCTAGTATAGCGGGAGTCAAGACCCAGTACTTC. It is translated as CSASIAGVKTQYF.

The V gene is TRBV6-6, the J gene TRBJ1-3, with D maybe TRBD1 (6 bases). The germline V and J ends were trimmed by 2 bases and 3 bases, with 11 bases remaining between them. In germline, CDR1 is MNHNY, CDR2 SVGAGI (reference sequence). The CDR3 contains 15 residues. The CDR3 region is CASSYTGNNGNTIYF. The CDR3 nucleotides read TGTGCCAGCAGTTACACAGGGAATAATGGAAACACCATATATTTT.

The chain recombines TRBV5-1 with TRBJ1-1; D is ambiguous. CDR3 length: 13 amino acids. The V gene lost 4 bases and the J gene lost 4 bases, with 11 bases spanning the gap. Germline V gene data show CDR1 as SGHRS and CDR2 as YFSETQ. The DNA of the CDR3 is TGCGCCAGCAGCGGGCTCCCTTTCACTGAAGCTTTCTTT. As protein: CASSGLPFTEAFF.

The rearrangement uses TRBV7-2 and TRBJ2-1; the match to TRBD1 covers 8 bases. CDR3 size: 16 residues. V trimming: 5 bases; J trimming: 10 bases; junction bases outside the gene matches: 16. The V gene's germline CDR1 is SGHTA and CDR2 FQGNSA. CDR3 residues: CASSRPYRGISQEQFF. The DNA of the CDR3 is TGTGCCAGCAGCCGCCCATACAGGGGGATTTCGCAAGAGCAGTTCTTC.

Here the CDR3 DNA reads TGCGCCAGCAGTGTGGGCAGGGAATACGGCTACACCTTC. Translating it yields CASSVGREYGYTF. The chain joins TRBV10-2 to TRBJ1-2; weak D call: TRBD1 (5 bases). V dropped 4 bases and J dropped 8 bases, with 14 bases sitting between them. CDR3 length: 13 amino acids. Looked up from germline, CDR1 is WSHSY and CDR2 is SAAADI.

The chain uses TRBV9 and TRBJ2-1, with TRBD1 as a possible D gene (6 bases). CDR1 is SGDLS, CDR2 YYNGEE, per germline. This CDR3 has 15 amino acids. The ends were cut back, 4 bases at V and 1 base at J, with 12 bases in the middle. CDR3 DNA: TGTGCCAGCAGCCCGGGACACCTATCCTACAATGAGCAGTTCTTC. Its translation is CASSPGHLSYNEQFF.

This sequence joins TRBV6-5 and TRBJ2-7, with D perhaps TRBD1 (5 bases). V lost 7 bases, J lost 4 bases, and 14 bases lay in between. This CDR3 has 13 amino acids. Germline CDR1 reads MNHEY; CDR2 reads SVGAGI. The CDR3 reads CASTETDLYEQYF. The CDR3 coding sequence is TGTGCCAGCACGGAGACAGACCTATACGAGCAGTACTTC.

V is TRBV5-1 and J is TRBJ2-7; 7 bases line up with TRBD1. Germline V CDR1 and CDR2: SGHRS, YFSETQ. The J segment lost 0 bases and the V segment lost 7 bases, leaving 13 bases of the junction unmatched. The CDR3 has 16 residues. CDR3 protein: CASRVAGTASSYEQYF. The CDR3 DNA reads TGCGCCAGCCGCGTAGCCGGGACAGCGAGCTCCTACGAGCAGTACTTC. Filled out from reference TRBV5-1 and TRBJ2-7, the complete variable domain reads KAGVTQTPRYLIKTRGQQVTLSCSPISGHRSVSWYQQTPGQGLQFLFEYFSETQRNKGNFPGRFSGRQFSNSRSEMNVSTLELGDSALYLCASRVAGTASSYEQYFGPGTRLTVT.

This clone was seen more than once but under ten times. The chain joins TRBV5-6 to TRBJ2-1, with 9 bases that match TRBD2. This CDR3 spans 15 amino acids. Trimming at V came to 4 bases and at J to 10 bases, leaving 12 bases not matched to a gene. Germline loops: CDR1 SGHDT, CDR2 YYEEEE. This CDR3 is CASSLPAGGPSEQFF. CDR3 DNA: TGTGCCAGCAGCCTCCCAGCGGGGGGCCCTTCCGAGCAGTTCTTC.

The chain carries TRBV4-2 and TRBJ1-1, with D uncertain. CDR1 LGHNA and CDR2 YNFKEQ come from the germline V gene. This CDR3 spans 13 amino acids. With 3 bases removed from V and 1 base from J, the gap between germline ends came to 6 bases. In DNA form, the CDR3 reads TGTGCCAGCAGCCAGCTCGGGAACACTGAAGCTTTCTTT. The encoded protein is CASSQLGNTEAFF.

The CDR3 nucleotides read TGCGCCAGCAGCCACCGGGACAGGGGGTATGAAAAACTGTTTTTT. Its translation: CASSHRDRGYEKLFF. The chain has TRBV5-1 and TRBJ1-4, with TRBD1 identical over 11 bases. This CDR3 has 15 amino acids. V was clipped by 4 bases and J by 6 bases; unmatched bases: 5. The V gene's germline CDR1 is SGHRS and CDR2 YFSETQ.

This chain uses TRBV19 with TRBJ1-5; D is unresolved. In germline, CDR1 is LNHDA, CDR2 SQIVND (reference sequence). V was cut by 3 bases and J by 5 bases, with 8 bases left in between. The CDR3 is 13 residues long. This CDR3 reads CASSIRRDQPQHF. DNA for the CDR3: TGTGCCAGTAGTATTAGGAGGGATCAGCCCCAGCATTTT.